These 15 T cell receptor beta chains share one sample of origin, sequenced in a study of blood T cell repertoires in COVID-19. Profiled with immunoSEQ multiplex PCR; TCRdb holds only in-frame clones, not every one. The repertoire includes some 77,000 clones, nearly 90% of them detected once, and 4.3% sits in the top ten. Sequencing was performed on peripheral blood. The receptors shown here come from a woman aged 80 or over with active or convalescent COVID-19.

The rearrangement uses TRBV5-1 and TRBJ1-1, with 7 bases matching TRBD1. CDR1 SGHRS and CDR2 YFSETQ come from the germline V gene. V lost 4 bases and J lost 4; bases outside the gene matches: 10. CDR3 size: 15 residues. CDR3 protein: CASSREGAEATEAFF. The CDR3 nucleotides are TGCGCCAGCAGCCGGGAGGGGGCCGAGGCCACTGAAGCTTTCTTT.

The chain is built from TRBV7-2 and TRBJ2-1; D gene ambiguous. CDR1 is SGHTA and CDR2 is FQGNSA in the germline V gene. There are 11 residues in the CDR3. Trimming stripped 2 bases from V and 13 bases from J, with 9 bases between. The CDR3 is CASSLMGPQFF. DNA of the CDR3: TGTGCCAGCAGCTTAATGGGCCCACAGTTCTTC.

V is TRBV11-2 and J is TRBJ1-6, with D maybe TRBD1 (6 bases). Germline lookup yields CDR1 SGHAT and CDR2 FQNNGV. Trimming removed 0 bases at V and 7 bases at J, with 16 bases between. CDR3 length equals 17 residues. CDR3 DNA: TGTGCCAGCAGCTTAGATGGCGGGGGCTCGCAGAATTCACCCCTCCACTTT. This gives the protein CASSLDGGGSQNSPLHF. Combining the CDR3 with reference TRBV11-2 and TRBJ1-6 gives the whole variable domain EAGVAQSPRYKIIEKRQSVAFWCNPISGHATLYWYQQILGQGPKLLIQFQNNGVVDDSQLPKDRFSAERLKGVDSTLKIQPAKLEDSAVYLCASSLDGGGSQNSPLHFGNGTRLTVT.

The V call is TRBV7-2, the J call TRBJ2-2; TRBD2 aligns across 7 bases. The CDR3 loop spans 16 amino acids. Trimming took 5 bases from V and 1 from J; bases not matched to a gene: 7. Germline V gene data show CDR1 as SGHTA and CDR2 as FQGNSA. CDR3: CASSLFPGGNTGELFF. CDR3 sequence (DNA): TGTGCCAGCAGCCTTTTCCCGGGAGGGAACACCGGGGAGCTGTTTTTT.

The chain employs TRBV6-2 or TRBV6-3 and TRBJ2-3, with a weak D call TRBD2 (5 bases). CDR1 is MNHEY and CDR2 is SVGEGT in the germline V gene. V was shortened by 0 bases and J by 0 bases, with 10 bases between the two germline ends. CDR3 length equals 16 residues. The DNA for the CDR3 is TGTGCCAGCAGTTACTCGAGGGTCGAGAGCACAGATACGCAGTATTTT. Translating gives CASSYSRVESTDTQYF.

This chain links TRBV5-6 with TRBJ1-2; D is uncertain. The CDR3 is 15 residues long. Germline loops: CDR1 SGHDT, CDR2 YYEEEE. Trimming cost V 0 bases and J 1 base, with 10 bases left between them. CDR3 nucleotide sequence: TGTGCCAGCAGCTTGGGGCGGCCCATTAACTATGGCTACACCTTC. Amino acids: CASSLGRPINYGYTF.

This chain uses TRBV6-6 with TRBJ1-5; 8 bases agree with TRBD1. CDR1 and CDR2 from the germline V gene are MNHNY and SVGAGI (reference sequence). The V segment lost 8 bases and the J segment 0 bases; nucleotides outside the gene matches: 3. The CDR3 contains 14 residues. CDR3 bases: TGTGCCAGCGCCACAGGGGGTAGCAATCAGCCCCAGCATTTT. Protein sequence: CASATGGSNQPQHF.

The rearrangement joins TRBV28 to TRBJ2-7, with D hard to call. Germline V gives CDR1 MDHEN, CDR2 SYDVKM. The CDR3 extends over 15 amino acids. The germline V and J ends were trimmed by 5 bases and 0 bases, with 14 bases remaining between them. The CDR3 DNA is TGTGCCAGCAGTCCCCCCTTGCGGAGCTCCTACGAGCAGTACTTC. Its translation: CASSPPLRSSYEQYF.

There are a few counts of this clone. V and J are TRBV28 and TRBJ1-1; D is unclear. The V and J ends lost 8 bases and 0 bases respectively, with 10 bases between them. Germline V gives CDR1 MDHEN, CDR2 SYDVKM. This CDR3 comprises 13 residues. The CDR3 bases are TGTGCCAGCTTCCGGTCGATGAACACTGAAGCTTTCTTT. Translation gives CASFRSMNTEAFF.

Here the CDR3 reads CASSTWGGQVEAFF. CDR3 nucleotide sequence: TGTGCCAGCAGCACCTGGGGGGGGCAGGTTGAAGCTTTCTTT. The chain joins TRBV27 to TRBJ1-1; weak D call: TRBD1 (6 bases). Germline V gene sequence: CDR1 MNHEY, CDR2 SMNVEV (reference sequence). The CDR3 is 14 amino acids. V was shortened by 6 bases and J by 7 bases, with 18 bases between the two germline ends.

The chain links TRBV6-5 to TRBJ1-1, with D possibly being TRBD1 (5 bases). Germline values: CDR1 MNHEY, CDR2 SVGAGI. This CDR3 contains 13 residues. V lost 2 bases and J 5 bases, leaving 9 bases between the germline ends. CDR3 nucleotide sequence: TGTGCCAGCAGTTACAGGGGAAGGACTGAAGCTTTCTTT. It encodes CASSYRGRTEAFF.

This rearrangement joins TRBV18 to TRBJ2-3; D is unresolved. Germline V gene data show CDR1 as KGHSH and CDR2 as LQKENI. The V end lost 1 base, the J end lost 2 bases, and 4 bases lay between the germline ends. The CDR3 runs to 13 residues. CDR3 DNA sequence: TGTGCCAGCTCACCACGGGCCACAGATACGCAGTATTTT. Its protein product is CASSPRATDTQYF.

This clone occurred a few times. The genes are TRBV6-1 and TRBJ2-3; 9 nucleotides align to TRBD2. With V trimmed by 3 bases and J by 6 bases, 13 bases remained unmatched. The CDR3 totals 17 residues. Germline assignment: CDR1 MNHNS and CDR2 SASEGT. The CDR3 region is CASSDPLVAGALDTQYF. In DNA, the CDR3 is TGTGCCAGCAGTGACCCCTTGGTAGCGGGAGCTTTGGATACGCAGTATTTT.

The CDR3 DNA reads as TGTGCCAGCTCACAGGACAGGGGAAAAGATGAGCAGTTCTTC. It specifies CASSQDRGKDEQFF. The chain has TRBV18 and TRBJ2-1; 9 nucleotides line up with TRBD1. Trimming removed 4 bases from V and 8 bases from J; junction bases left unmatched: 6. CDR3 size: 14 residues. CDR1 is KGHSH, CDR2 LQKENI, per germline.

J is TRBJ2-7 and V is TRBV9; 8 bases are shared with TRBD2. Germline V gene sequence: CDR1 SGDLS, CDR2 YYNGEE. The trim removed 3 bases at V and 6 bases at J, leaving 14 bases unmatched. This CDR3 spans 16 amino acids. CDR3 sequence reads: CASSEGRGAQGIEQYF. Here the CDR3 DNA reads TGTGCCAGCAGCGAGGGGCGGGGGGCGCAGGGTATCGAGCAGTACTTC. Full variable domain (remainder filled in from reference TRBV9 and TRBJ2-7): DSGVTQTPKHLITATGQRVTLRCSPRSGDLSVYWYQQSLDQGLQFLIQYYNGEERAKGNILERFSAQQFPDLHSELNLSSLELGDSALYFCASSEGRGAQGIEQYFGPGTRLTVT.